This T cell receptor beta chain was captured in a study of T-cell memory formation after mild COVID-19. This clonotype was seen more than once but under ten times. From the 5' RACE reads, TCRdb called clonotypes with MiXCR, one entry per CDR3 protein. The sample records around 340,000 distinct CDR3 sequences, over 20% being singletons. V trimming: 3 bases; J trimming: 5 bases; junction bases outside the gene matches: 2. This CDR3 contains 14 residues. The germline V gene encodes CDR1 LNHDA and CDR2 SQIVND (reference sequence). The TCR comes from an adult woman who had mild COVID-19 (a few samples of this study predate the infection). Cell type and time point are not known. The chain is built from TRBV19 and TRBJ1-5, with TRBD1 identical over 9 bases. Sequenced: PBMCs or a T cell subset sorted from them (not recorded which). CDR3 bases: TGTGCCAGTAGTATCCGACAGGGGGATCAGCCCCAGCATTTT. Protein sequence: CASSIRQGDQPQHF. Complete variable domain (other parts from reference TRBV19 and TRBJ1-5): DGGITQSPKYLFRKEGQNVTLSCEQNLNHDAMYWYRQDPGQGLRLIYYSQIVNDFQKGDIAEGYSVSREKKESFPLTVTSAQKNPTAFYLCASSIRQGDQPQHFGDGTRLSIL.